A selection of T cell receptor beta chains follows, all from one sample in a study of CD4+ T cells in melanoma. Assay: immunoSEQ multiplex PCR; the TCRdb copy retains only in-frame clones and omits some. The sample lists around 100,000 clones, roughly 90% seen once, with 3% to 4% in the top ten. The sample taken for sequencing was peripheral blood. The receptors derive from a human donor with melanoma. Both conserved end residues are part of each CDR3. Each record gives: J gene, clone size, D gene, V gene, CDR3 protein, CDR3 DNA. D genes are given only for firm matches. Clone size is shown for a subset of rows, as once, few, many or a class of expanded clone.

>TRBJ2-5|-|-|TRBV5-4
CASSLGGTQYF
TGTGCCAGCAGCCTAGGGGGGACCCAGTACTTC
>TRBJ2-2|-|TRBD2|TRBV5-1
CASSISGGYKNTGELFF
TGCGCCAGCTCCATTAGCGGGGGTTACAAGAACACCGGGGAGCTGTTTTTT
>TRBJ2-1|-|-|TRBV27
CASSYIGGGQFF
TGTGCCAGCAGTTACATCGGAGGGGGGCAGTTCTTC
>TRBJ2-7|once|TRBD2|TRBV7-2
CASSLAAPGTSALYEQYF
TGTGCCAGCAGCTTAGCGGCCCCGGGGACTAGCGCCCTGTACGAGCAGTACTTC
>TRBJ2-7|-|TRBD2|TRBV18
CASSPPVAGIYEQYF
TGTGCCAGCTCACCACCCGTAGCGGGGATTTACGAGCAGTACTTC
>TRBJ2-7|-|TRBD1|TRBV13
CASSPTGEIRYEQYF
TGTGCCAGCAGCCCAACAGGGGAAATCCGCTACGAGCAGTACTTC
>TRBJ2-5|-|-|TRBV18
CASQTGEETQYF
TGTGCCAGCCAGACCGGGGAAGAGACCCAGTACTTC
>TRBJ2-3|-|TRBD2|TRBV6-5
CASGASGATDTQYF
TGTGCCAGCGGGGCTAGCGGGGCGACAGATACGCAGTATTTT
>TRBJ2-7|-|TRBD2|TRBV28
CASSLSKGPAGFSYEQYF
TGTGCCAGCAGTTTATCCAAGGGCCCAGCGGGATTCTCCTACGAGCAGTACTTC
>TRBJ2-5|-|-|TRBV30
CAWLGGGKGTQYF
TGTGCCTGGCTTGGGGGCGGCAAGGGGACCCAGTACTTC
>TRBJ2-3|once|-|TRBV7-2
CASSLGRVPTDTQYF
TGTGCCAGCAGCTTAGGCAGGGTCCCCACAGATACGCAGTATTTT
>TRBJ1-1|-|-|TRBV18
CASSPPARTEAFF
TGTGCCAGCTCACCCCCAGCGAGGACTGAAGCTTTCTTT
>TRBJ2-5|-|-|TRBV4-2
CASSQETGWAEETQYF
TGTGCCAGCAGCCAAGAAACAGGTTGGGCGGAAGAGACCCAGTACTTC
>TRBJ2-3|once|TRBD1|TRBV28
CASTRTGGRTDTQYF
TGTGCCAGTACAAGAACAGGGGGCCGCACAGATACGCAGTATTTT
>TRBJ1-4|once|TRBD1|TRBV4-3
CASSQKTGGREKLFF
TGCGCCAGCAGCCAAAAGACAGGGGGCAGGGAAAAACTGTTTTTT
>TRBJ1-1|few|-|TRBV6-5
CASIQIRTTVNSFF
TGTGCCAGCATCCAAATACGGACAACGGTGAATTCTTTCTTT
>TRBJ2-3|-|TRBD2|TRBV19
CASSGTSGRVTDTQYF
TGTGCCAGTAGCGGGACTAGCGGGAGAGTGACAGATACGCAGTATTTT
>TRBJ2-5|-|TRBD2|TRBV19
CASRSGGAETQYF
TGTGCCAGTAGGAGCGGGGGGGCTGAGACCCAGTACTTC
>TRBJ1-4|-|TRBD1|TRBV5-1
CASSPGTGAREKLFF
TGCGCCAGCAGCCCTGGGACAGGGGCGAGGGAAAAACTGTTTTTT
>TRBJ1-1|-|-|TRBV19
CASIPPGGRAFF
TGTGCCAGTATCCCCCCCGGGGGACGGGCTTTCTTT
>TRBJ2-5|-|TRBD2|TRBV7-3
CASTSNAGGTQYF
TGTGCCAGCACCTCTAACGCGGGAGGGACCCAGTACTTC
>TRBJ1-5|once|-|TRBV10-2
CASSENRQQPQHF
TGCGCCAGCAGTGAGAATAGACAGCAGCCCCAGCATTTT
>TRBJ2-3|once|-|TRBV10-3
CAISDPLTADTQYF
TGTGCCATCAGTGATCCCCTGACAGCAGATACGCAGTATTTT